The present entry profiles one T cell receptor (beta chain) with its context. The data were taken from a study of PD-L1 blockade in urothelial cancer. Time point here: pretreatment peripheral blood. Locally advanced or metastatic urothelial carcinoma affected all patients. Per the germline V gene, CDR1 is SGHRS and CDR2 is YFSETQ. The CDR3 sequence is 14 residues long. V was cut by 7 bases and J by 5 bases, with 16 bases left in between. Assay: immunoSEQ multiplex PCR; the TCRdb copy retains only in-frame clones and omits some. The sample consists of under 95,000 clones, about 83% of them appearing once.

V and J are TRBV5-1 and TRBJ2-1; tentative D call: TRBD2 (5 bases). The receptor comes from a man between 60 and 75 years old with urothelial cancer. This sample comprised PBMCs, obtained around atezolizumab (anti-PD-L1) treatment. The CDR3 sequence is CASFETAGNNEQFF. The CDR3 region has the DNA TGCGCCAGCTTCGAGACCGCGGGTAACAATGAGCAGTTCTTC.